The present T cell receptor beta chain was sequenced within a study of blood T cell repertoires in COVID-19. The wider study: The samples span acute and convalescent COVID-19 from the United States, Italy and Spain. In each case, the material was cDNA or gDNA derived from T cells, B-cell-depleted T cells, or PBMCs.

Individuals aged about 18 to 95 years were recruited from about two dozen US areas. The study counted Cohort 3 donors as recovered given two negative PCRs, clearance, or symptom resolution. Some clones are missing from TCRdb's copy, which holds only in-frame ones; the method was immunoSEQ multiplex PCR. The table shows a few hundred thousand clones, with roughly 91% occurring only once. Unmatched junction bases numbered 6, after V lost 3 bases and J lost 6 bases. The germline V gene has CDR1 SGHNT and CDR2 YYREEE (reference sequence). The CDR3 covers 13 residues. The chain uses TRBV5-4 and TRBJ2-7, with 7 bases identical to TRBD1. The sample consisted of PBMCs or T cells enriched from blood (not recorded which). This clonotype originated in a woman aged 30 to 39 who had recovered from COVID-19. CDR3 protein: CASSWGRQGEQYF. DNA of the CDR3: TGTGCCAGCAGCTGGGGCCGACAGGGCGAGCAGTACTTC.